The rows below give T cell receptor beta chains drawn from one sample of a study of T cell clonotyping in hematopoietic cell transplantation. Generated by immunoSEQ multiplex PCR, the TCRdb table keeps only in-frame clones and is missing some. The data hold 11,000 or so clones, with under 55% observed a single time. The sequencing sample was made of peripheral blood mononuclear cells. The receptors were sampled from a man aged 50-60 years in good health. Some clones in this sample may be carry-over from other donors' samples. The conserved cysteine and the conserved F or W are not part of the CDR3 here. The order of the fields is CDR3 length, J gene, V gene, CDR3 protein.

len: 14
j_gene: TRBJ2-5
v_gene: TRBV9
CDR3aa: ASSPPGLAGGKTQY

len: 12
j_gene: TRBJ1-5
v_gene: TRBV25-1
CDR3aa: ASSELGDNQPQH

len: 14
j_gene: TRBJ2-4
v_gene: TRBV29-1
CDR3aa: SVEDLVTGSKNIQY

len: 11
j_gene: TRBJ2-3
v_gene: TRBV7-9
CDR3aa: ASRFDGADTQY

len: 13
j_gene: TRBJ2-5
v_gene: TRBV10-1
CDR3aa: ASSEIGRGRETQY

len: 12
j_gene: TRBJ2-4
v_gene: TRBV25-1
CDR3aa: ASGQGALGNIQY

len: 13
j_gene: TRBJ1-2
v_gene: TRBV5-4
CDR3aa: ASSRALGEVDGYT

len: 12
j_gene: TRBJ1-2
v_gene: TRBV29-1
CDR3aa: SVEAGQGFYGYT

len: 16
j_gene: TRBJ2-6
v_gene: TRBV5-6
CDR3aa: ASSSNPGTISGANVLT

len: 13
j_gene: TRBJ2-3
v_gene: TRBV29-1
CDR3aa: SAEGLAGVGDTQY

len: 10
j_gene: TRBJ1-1
v_gene: TRBV5-1
CDR3aa: ASSLRGTEAF

len: 14
j_gene: TRBJ2-5
v_gene: TRBV10-3
CDR3aa: AISERPSGGRETQY

len: 13
j_gene: TRBJ1-3
v_gene: TRBV30
CDR3aa: AWSRLGTSGNTIY

len: 12
j_gene: TRBJ1-2
v_gene: TRBV5-1
CDR3aa: ASSWDRGGYGYT

len: 14
j_gene: TRBJ1-5
v_gene: TRBV6-6
CDR3aa: ASRTDSIYSNQPQH

len: 14
j_gene: TRBJ1-2
v_gene: TRBV13
CDR3aa: ASSDSMGQGNYGYT

len: 10
j_gene: TRBJ2-3
v_gene: TRBV6-5
CDR3aa: ASRSSTDTQY

len: 13
j_gene: TRBJ1-2
v_gene: TRBV25-1
CDR3aa: ASSEYRRGSYGYT

len: 10
j_gene: TRBJ2-1
v_gene: TRBV30
CDR3aa: AWSGWDNEQF

len: 10
j_gene: TRBJ1-2
v_gene: TRBV5-1
CDR3aa: ASSIRDSDYT

len: 13
j_gene: TRBJ1-6
v_gene: TRBV14
CDR3aa: ASSQVRGRNSPLH

len: 14
j_gene: TRBJ2-1
v_gene: TRBV19
CDR3aa: ASSIDFDRRYNEQF

len: 15
j_gene: TRBJ2-3
v_gene: TRBV2
CDR3aa: ATAKGVPLGGTDTQY

len: 11
j_gene: TRBJ2-5
v_gene: TRBV30
CDR3aa: AWRPGPGETQY

len: 13
j_gene: TRBJ2-1
v_gene: TRBV4-1
CDR3aa: ASSQGGGVYNEQF

len: 9
j_gene: TRBJ2-1
v_gene: TRBV29-1
CDR3aa: SVYGGNEQF

len: 13
j_gene: TRBJ2-7
v_gene: TRBV30
CDR3aa: AWRTTGGVRYEQY

len: 12
j_gene: TRBJ1-2
v_gene: TRBV7-2
CDR3aa: ASSLGQVFYGHT

len: 11
j_gene: TRBJ1-2
v_gene: TRBV2
CDR3aa: ASSESGSYGYT

len: 11
j_gene: TRBJ2-7
v_gene: TRBV6-4
CDR3aa: ASGPGSGYEQY